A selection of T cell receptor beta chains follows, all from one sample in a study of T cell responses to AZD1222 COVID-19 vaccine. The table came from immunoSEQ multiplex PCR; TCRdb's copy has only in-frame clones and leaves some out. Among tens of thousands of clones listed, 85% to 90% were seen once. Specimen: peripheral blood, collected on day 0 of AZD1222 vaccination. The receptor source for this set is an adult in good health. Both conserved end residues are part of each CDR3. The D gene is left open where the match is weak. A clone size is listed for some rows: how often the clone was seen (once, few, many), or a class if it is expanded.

CDR3: CASSQALDRVDTEAFF
DNA: TGTGCCAGCAGCCAAGCCTTGGACAGGGTGGACACTGAAGCTTTCTTT
J: TRBJ1-1
size: NA
V: TRBV4-2
D: TRBD1

CDR3: CASSTDRIGEQYF
DNA: TGTGCCAGCAGCACAGACCGGATCGGCGAGCAGTACTTC
J: TRBJ2-7
size: NA
V: TRBV7-9
D: NA

CDR3: CASSGDRNQPQHF
DNA: TGCGCCAGCAGTGGGGACAGGAATCAGCCCCAGCATTTT
J: TRBJ1-5
size: NA
V: TRBV10-2
D: TRBD1

CDR3: CASSLGYIGGVETQYF
DNA: TGCGCCAGCAGCTTGGGCTATATTGGGGGCGTGGAGACCCAGTACTTC
J: TRBJ2-5
size: NA
V: TRBV5-1
D: NA

CDR3: CASSLVGYYEQYF
DNA: TGCGCCAGCAGCTTGGTCGGGTACTACGAGCAGTACTTC
J: TRBJ2-7
size: NA
V: TRBV5-1
D: NA

CDR3: CASGRGGTGELFF
DNA: TGCGCCAGCGGAAGGGGGGGTACCGGGGAGCTGTTTTTT
J: TRBJ2-2
size: NA
V: TRBV10-1
D: NA

CDR3: CASSLAVQATNEKLFF
DNA: TGTGCCAGCAGCTTAGCTGTGCAGGCAACTAATGAAAAACTGTTTTTT
J: TRBJ1-4
size: NA
V: TRBV7-2
D: NA

CDR3: CASSLNSGGRFYEQYF
DNA: TGTGCCAGCAGCCTAAATTCAGGGGGACGATTCTACGAGCAGTACTTC
J: TRBJ2-7
size: NA
V: TRBV14
D: TRBD1

CDR3: CASSPEGRGSSEAFF
DNA: TGCGCCAGCAGCCCCGAGGGCAGGGGGTCATCTGAAGCTTTCTTT
J: TRBJ1-1
size: NA
V: TRBV5-1
D: TRBD1

CDR3: CASSDGQVYTEAFF
DNA: TGTGCCAGTAGTGACGGACAAGTATACACTGAAGCTTTCTTT
J: TRBJ1-1
size: NA
V: TRBV19
D: NA

CDR3: CASSRSQPRRGYTF
DNA: TGTGCCAGTAGCCGAAGCCAGCCCCGTCGGGGCTACACCTTC
J: TRBJ1-2
size: NA
V: TRBV19
D: NA

CDR3: CASSWGQGSTDTQYF
DNA: TGTGCCAGCAGCTGGGGACAGGGAAGCACAGATACGCAGTATTTT
J: TRBJ2-3
size: once
V: TRBV5-6
D: TRBD1

CDR3: CASSPRQGLSGNTIYF
DNA: TGTGCCAGCAGCCCCCGACAGGGCCTCTCTGGAAACACCATATATTTT
J: TRBJ1-3
size: NA
V: TRBV7-8
D: TRBD1

CDR3: CASSLGGREANYGYTF
DNA: TGTGCCAGCAGCTTAGGGGGAAGAGAGGCTAACTATGGCTACACCTTC
J: TRBJ1-2
size: NA
V: TRBV11-2
D: NA

CDR3: CASSLVFLGARDYGYTF
DNA: TGCGCCAGCAGCTTGGTTTTCTTGGGGGCGCGGGACTATGGCTACACCTTC
J: TRBJ1-2
size: NA
V: TRBV5-1
D: NA

CDR3: CASSQTRDSSTNEKLFF
DNA: TGCGCCAGCAGCCAAACCCGGGACAGCTCAACTAATGAAAAACTGTTTTTT
J: TRBJ1-4
size: NA
V: TRBV5-1
D: TRBD1

CDR3: CASRDGTGRYGYTF
DNA: TGTGCCAGCAGAGACGGGACAGGGAGGTATGGCTACACCTTC
J: TRBJ1-2
size: once
V: TRBV28
D: TRBD1

CDR3: CASSSFSGSYNSPLHF
DNA: TGTGCCAGCAGTTCTTTTTCAGGGAGTTATAATTCACCCCTCCACTTT
J: TRBJ1-6
size: NA
V: TRBV27
D: NA

CDR3: CASRPDHNYGYTF
DNA: TGTGCCAGCAGGCCCGACCATAACTATGGCTACACCTTC
J: TRBJ1-2
size: NA
V: TRBV12-3/TRBV12-4
D: NA

CDR3: CASSNLGTGELFF
DNA: TGTGCCAGCAGCAACCTAGGGACCGGGGAGCTGTTTTTT
J: TRBJ2-2
size: NA
V: TRBV14
D: NA

CDR3: CASSPMDRNYGYTF
DNA: TGTGCCAGCAGCCCAATGGACCGAAACTATGGCTACACCTTC
J: TRBJ1-2
size: once
V: TRBV14
D: NA

CDR3: CSVHLVDYGYTF
DNA: TGCAGCGTCCACCTGGTTGACTATGGCTACACCTTC
J: TRBJ1-2
size: NA
V: TRBV29-1
D: NA

CDR3: CASTRRSTNEKLFF
DNA: TGTGCCAGCACTCGGCGAAGTACTAATGAAAAACTGTTTTTT
J: TRBJ1-4
size: NA
V: TRBV2
D: NA

CDR3: CASRPYRDWSSGGYTF
DNA: TGTGCAAGTCGCCCGTACCGGGACTGGTCGTCTGGTGGCTACACCTTC
J: TRBJ1-2
size: NA
V: TRBV12-2
D: NA

CDR3: CASRWGRGESWYGYTF
DNA: TGTGCCAGCCGATGGGGGAGAGGGGAATCGTGGTATGGCTACACCTTC
J: TRBJ1-2
size: NA
V: TRBV28
D: NA

CDR3: CASSSPRVGDNRYEQYF
DNA: TGTGCCAGCAGCTCTCCTCGGGTCGGGGACAACCGCTACGAGCAGTACTTC
J: TRBJ2-7
size: NA
V: TRBV13
D: NA

CDR3: CASSLGAGRMNEQFF
DNA: TGTGCCAGCAGCTTAGGGGCAGGTCGTATGAATGAGCAGTTCTTC
J: TRBJ2-1
size: NA
V: TRBV7-7
D: NA

CDR3: CASSYSGSFNTEAFF
DNA: TGTGCCAGCAGTTACTCGGGCAGTTTCAACACTGAAGCTTTCTTT
J: TRBJ1-1
size: NA
V: TRBV6-5
D: NA

CDR3: CASRVARVKETQYF
DNA: TGTGCCAGCCGTGTAGCCAGGGTGAAAGAGACCCAGTACTTC
J: TRBJ2-5
size: NA
V: TRBV2
D: NA

CDR3: CASSLDRAANEKLFF
DNA: TGCGCCAGCAGCTTGGACAGGGCGGCTAATGAAAAACTGTTTTTT
J: TRBJ1-4
size: NA
V: TRBV5-1
D: NA

CDR3: CASKGDTGELFF
DNA: TGTGCCAGCAAGGGCGACACCGGGGAGCTGTTTTTT
J: TRBJ2-2
size: NA
V: TRBV7-3
D: NA

CDR3: CATSQNRAGDTQYF
DNA: TGTGCCACCAGTCAGAACAGGGCCGGGGATACGCAGTATTTT
J: TRBJ2-3
size: NA
V: TRBV24-1
D: NA

CDR3: CASSQVLSYDSYEQYF
DNA: TGCGCCAGCAGCCAAGTCCTCTCCTACGACAGCTACGAGCAGTACTTC
J: TRBJ2-7
size: few
V: TRBV4-1
D: NA

CDR3: CASSPWGQGRTEAFF
DNA: TGTGCCAGCAGTCCCTGGGGACAGGGGAGAACTGAAGCTTTCTTT
J: TRBJ1-1
size: few
V: TRBV27
D: TRBD1

CDR3: CASSQVQGVYGYTF
DNA: TGTGCCAGCAGCCAAGTTCAGGGAGTCTATGGCTACACCTTC
J: TRBJ1-2
size: NA
V: TRBV3-1/TRBV3-2
D: NA

CDR3: CASSRPPRGQPQHF
DNA: TGTGCCAGCAGCCGACCCCCCCGGGGTCAGCCCCAGCATTTT
J: TRBJ1-5
size: NA
V: TRBV6-2/TRBV6-3
D: NA

CDR3: CASSFGTGNTIYF
DNA: TGTGCCAGCAGCTTCGGGACAGGAAACACCATATATTTT
J: TRBJ1-3
size: NA
V: TRBV7-9
D: NA

CDR3: CASSARDSYGYTF
DNA: TGTGCCAGCAGCGCCCGGGACAGTTATGGCTACACCTTC
J: TRBJ1-2
size: NA
V: TRBV11-2
D: TRBD1

CDR3: CATSDSPGWGKADTQYF
DNA: TGTGCCACCAGTGATTCCCCCGGGTGGGGTAAGGCGGATACGCAGTATTTT
J: TRBJ2-3
size: NA
V: TRBV24-1
D: NA

CDR3: CASGRQKLQPQHF
DNA: TGTGCCAGCGGACGGCAGAAATTGCAGCCCCAGCATTTT
J: TRBJ1-5
size: NA
V: TRBV2
D: NA

CDR3: CASRDRGSETQYF
DNA: TGTGCCAGCAGGGACAGGGGGTCGGAGACCCAGTACTTC
J: TRBJ2-5
size: NA
V: TRBV2
D: TRBD1

CDR3: CAWSTSGPYEKLFF
DNA: TGTGCCTGGAGTACATCGGGCCCGTACGAAAAACTGTTTTTT
J: TRBJ1-4
size: once
V: TRBV30
D: NA

CDR3: CATSGGEAGGQLEFF
DNA: TGTGCCACCAGTGGGGGTGAAGCGGGGGGGCAGCTAGAGTTCTTC
J: TRBJ2-1
size: NA
V: TRBV24-1
D: TRBD2

CDR3: CASSLESPGNQPQHF
DNA: TGCGCCAGCAGCTTGGAATCCCCAGGCAATCAGCCCCAGCATTTT
J: TRBJ1-5
size: NA
V: TRBV5-1
D: NA

CDR3: CASSQLGLGTGELFF
DNA: TGTGCCAGCAGCCAGTTGGGGCTTGGGACCGGGGAGCTGTTTTTT
J: TRBJ2-2
size: NA
V: TRBV3-1/TRBV3-2
D: NA

CDR3: CASSLSGQVTEAFF
DNA: TGTGCCAGCAGTTTATCCGGACAGGTCACTGAAGCTTTCTTT
J: TRBJ1-1
size: once
V: TRBV27
D: TRBD1

CDR3: CASSQEWGRENTEAFF
DNA: TGCGCCAGCAGCCAGGAGTGGGGCAGAGAGAACACTGAAGCTTTCTTT
J: TRBJ1-1
size: NA
V: TRBV4-1
D: NA

CDR3: CASSPVERGRGNTIYF
DNA: TGTGCCAGCAGCCCAGTGGAGAGGGGGCGAGGAAACACCATATATTTT
J: TRBJ1-3
size: NA
V: TRBV4-2
D: TRBD1

CDR3: CASTWDGRNTEAFF
DNA: TGCGCCAGCACATGGGACGGAAGGAACACTGAAGCTTTCTTT
J: TRBJ1-1
size: NA
V: TRBV5-1
D: NA

CDR3: CASSLDRGTLNTEAFF
DNA: TGCGCCAGCAGCTTGGATCGGGGGACCCTGAACACTGAAGCTTTCTTT
J: TRBJ1-1
size: NA
V: TRBV5-1
D: NA

CDR3: CATSRGRDRPYEQYF
DNA: TGTGCCACCAGCAGAGGTCGAGACAGGCCCTACGAGCAGTACTTC
J: TRBJ2-7
size: NA
V: TRBV15
D: NA

CDR3: CASSETYENGYTF
DNA: TGTGCCAGCAGTGAAACGTATGAGAACGGCTACACCTTC
J: TRBJ1-2
size: NA
V: TRBV25-1
D: NA

CDR3: CANFRLAGGEQYF
DNA: TGTGCCAACTTTCGACTAGCGGGGGGCGAGCAGTACTTC
J: TRBJ2-7
size: NA
V: TRBV12-3/TRBV12-4
D: TRBD2